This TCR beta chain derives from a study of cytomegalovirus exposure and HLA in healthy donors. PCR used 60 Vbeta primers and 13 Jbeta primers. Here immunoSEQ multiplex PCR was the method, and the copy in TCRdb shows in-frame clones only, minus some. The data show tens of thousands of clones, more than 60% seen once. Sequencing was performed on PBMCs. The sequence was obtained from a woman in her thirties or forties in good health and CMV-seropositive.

The CDR3 DNA follows: TGCGCCAGCAGCCAAGAGGGAGGGAAGGATAGGTATGGCTACACCTTC. Its translation is CASSQEGGKDRYGYTF. The chain carries TRBV4-1 and TRBJ1-2; D uncertain. This CDR3 spans 16 amino acids. The germline V gene has CDR1 MGHRA and CDR2 YSYEKL. The V and J ends lost 0 bases and 5 bases respectively, with 16 bases between them.